The 24 T cell receptor beta chains below were found in one sample sequenced in a study of blood T cell repertoires in COVID-19. Method: immunoSEQ multiplex PCR; TCRdb's copy keeps in-frame clones and lacks some. The data show about 80,000 clones, 65% to 85% seen once. Sequencing was carried out using peripheral blood. The receptors derive from a man aged 45 to 65 with acute or convalescent COVID-19.

The V gene is TRBV15, the J gene TRBJ1-3; D not certain. This CDR3 spans 16 amino acids. Per the germline V gene, CDR1 is LNHNV and CDR2 is YYDKDF (reference sequence). Trimming took off 3 bases at V and 0 bases at J, with 12 bases between the two ends. The CDR3 DNA reads TGTGCCACCAGCAGCGGACTCTGGGGCTCTGGAAACACCATATATTTT. Translated, it gives CATSSGLWGSGNTIYF.

The genes are TRBV11-3 and TRBJ2-1, with a weak D call TRBD2 (5 bases). CDR3 size: 14 residues. Germline-derived CDR1 and CDR2 are SGHNT and YENEEA. Trimming removed 9 bases from V and 2 bases from J, with 14 bases in between. CDR3 in amino acids: CASVFGGAYNEQFF. Written as DNA, the CDR3 is TGTGCCAGTGTTTTTGGAGGCGCCTACAATGAGCAGTTCTTC.

The chain recombines TRBV30 with TRBJ2-5, with 11 bases fitting TRBD2. This CDR3 comprises 15 residues. V trimming: 2 bases; J trimming: 2 bases; junction bases outside the gene matches: 4. The V gene's germline CDR1 is GTSNPN and CDR2 SVGIG (reference sequence). CDR3 in amino acids: CAWSRASGRQETQYF. The CDR3 nucleotides are TGTGCCTGGAGTCGGGCTAGCGGGAGGCAAGAGACCCAGTACTTC.

The V gene is TRBV7-6, the J gene TRBJ1-3, with 7 bases that match TRBD1. Germline values: CDR1 SGHVS, CDR2 FNYEAQ. The CDR3 sequence is 15 residues long. Trimming cost V 4 bases and J 1 base; bases outside gene matches: 4. CDR3 region: CASSSDRASGNTIYF. CDR3 nucleotides: TGTGCCAGCAGCTCCGACAGGGCGTCTGGAAACACCATATATTTT.

The V call is TRBV11-1, the J call TRBJ2-5; no reliable D call. CDR1 and CDR2 (germline): SGHAT, FQDESV (reference sequence). Trimming left V 8 bases short and J 0 bases short, with 10 bases between. The CDR3 is made up of 13 amino acids. The CDR3 region is CASCQRYQETQYF. CDR3 coding DNA: TGTGCCAGCTGTCAGAGGTACCAAGAGACCCAGTACTTC.

This clone has just one count. CDR3 in amino acids: CASSQIQGAVEKLFF. In DNA, the CDR3 is TGTGCCAGCAGCCAGATCCAGGGGGCTGTTGAAAAACTGTTTTTT. The gene calls are TRBV4-2 and TRBJ1-4; 8 bases line up with TRBD1. V lost 3 bases, J lost 7 bases, and 7 bases stayed unmatched. The germline CDR1 and CDR2 sequences are LGHNA and YNFKEQ. This CDR3 is 15 amino acids long.

V gene TRBV15 combines with J gene TRBJ2-1, with 10 bases fitting TRBD1. With V trimmed by 7 bases and J by 7 bases, 4 bases remained unmatched. Germline assignment: CDR1 LNHNV and CDR2 YYDKDF (reference sequence). The CDR3 consists of 13 residues. DNA for the CDR3: TGTGCCACCAAGAGACAGGGGGCTAATGAGCAGTTCTTC. It encodes CATKRQGANEQFF.

The chain recombines TRBV29-1 with TRBJ2-7; perhaps TRBD2 as D (6 bases). The germline V gene has CDR1 SQVTM and CDR2 ANQGSEA. The CDR3 totals 13 residues. V was clipped by 4 bases and J by 7 bases, with 17 bases between them. CDR3 DNA: TGCAGCGTTGGGTCGGGGAGGCAAAAAGAGCAGTACTTC. This translates into CSVGSGRQKEQYF.

The V and J genes are TRBV19 and TRBJ1-5; 8 positions agree with TRBD1. This CDR3 comprises 14 residues. The V gene end was trimmed by 7 bases and the J gene end by 4 bases; junction bases not matched to a gene: 6. Germline CDR1 reads LNHDA; CDR2 reads SQIVND (reference sequence). The CDR3, as DNA: TGTGCCAGTACTGGACAGGGTTCAAATCAGCCCCAGCATTTT. This codes for CASTGQGSNQPQHF.

The V and J genes are TRBV7-8 and TRBJ2-3, with a possible D match to TRBD1 (5 bases). The CDR3 extends over 18 amino acids. Germline V CDR1 and CDR2: SGHVS, FQNEAQ. V shed 1 base and J shed 0 bases, with 17 bases lying between them. CDR3 amino acids: CASSLVVQGRESTDTQYF. CDR3 nucleotides: TGTGCCAGCAGCTTAGTAGTTCAGGGAAGGGAAAGCACAGATACGCAGTATTTT. Based on the CDR3 plus reference TRBV7-8 and TRBJ2-3, the full variable domain is GAGVSQSPRYKVAKRGQDVALRCDPISGHVSLFWYQQALGQGPEFLTYFQNEAQLDKSGLPSDRFFAERPEGSVSTLKIQRTQQEDSAVYLCASSLVVQGRESTDTQYFGPGTRLTVL.

This chain joins TRBV19 and TRBJ2-3, with TRBD2 identical over 10 bases. This CDR3 contains 15 residues. V gave up 7 bases and J gave up 5 bases; unmatched junction bases: 9. Per germline, CDR1 LNHDA and CDR2 SQIVND (reference sequence). The CDR3 region has the DNA TGTGCCAGTAATATGCTAGCGGGAGCAAAAGATACGCAGTATTTT. Amino acids: CASNMLAGAKDTQYF.

The chain couples TRBV4-1 to TRBJ2-1; 14 bases align to TRBD2. Losses at the gene ends were 1 base for V and 7 bases for J; bases not matched to a gene: 6. This CDR3 comprises 17 residues. From germline, CDR1 is MGHRA and CDR2 YSYEKL. The CDR3 sequence: CASSQGGTSGSMNEQFF. The DNA of the CDR3 is TGCGCCAGCAGCCAAGGGGGGACTAGCGGGAGTATGAATGAGCAGTTCTTC.

V and J are TRBV11-1 and TRBJ2-1; 12 bases are a match to TRBD2. CDR1 and CDR2 from the germline V gene are SGHAT and FQDESV (reference sequence). J gave up 8 bases and V 2 bases, and 7 bases lay outside the gene matches. CDR3 length equals 16 residues. The CDR3 nucleotides are TGTGCCAGCAGCTTATTGGGGACTAGCGGGTACGATGAGCAGTTCTTC. Its protein product is CASSLLGTSGYDEQFF.

This chain connects TRBV19 to TRBJ2-2; 7 bases fit TRBD1. The V gene's germline CDR1 is LNHDA and CDR2 SQIVND (reference sequence). The CDR3 covers 16 residues. After removal of 8 bases from V and 5 bases from J, the junction contained 14 bases not matched to a gene. Written as DNA, the CDR3 is TGTGCCAGTGGAGCGTCGACAGGGCTGAGAACCGGGGAGCTGTTTTTT. This sequence encodes CASGASTGLRTGELFF.

This clone has a handful of counts. V and J are TRBV4-1 and TRBJ1-2; D remains ambiguous. Per the germline V gene, CDR1 is MGHRA and CDR2 is YSYEKL. V lost 2 bases and J lost 7, with 20 bases in between. This CDR3 is built from 16 residues. The CDR3 loop reads CASSQPIDKVAGGYTF. CDR3 nucleotides: TGCGCCAGCAGCCAACCTATCGACAAGGTCGCGGGTGGCTACACCTTC.

This clone occurred a few times. This sample includes further DNA sequences coding for the same CDR3. V is TRBV4-1 and J is TRBJ1-1; D call uncertain. Germline V CDR1 and CDR2: MGHRA, YSYEKL. Trimming stripped 4 bases from V and 3 bases from J, with 15 bases between. This CDR3 spans 15 amino acids. This CDR3 is CASSRGPAGDTEAFF. The CDR3 coding sequence is TGCGCCAGCAGCCGTGGACCTGCCGGGGACACTGAAGCTTTCTTT.

The V gene is TRBV15, the J gene TRBJ2-1; D is uncertain. Trimming shortened V by 1 base and J by 7 bases, and 11 bases separated the two germline ends. The CDR3 runs 14 residues. CDR1 is LNHNV and CDR2 is YYDKDF in the germline V gene (reference sequence). Here the CDR3 reads CATSRGTFQNEQFF. CDR3 nucleotide sequence: TGTGCCACCAGCAGAGGTACGTTTCAGAATGAGCAGTTCTTC.

The V gene is TRBV20-1, the J gene TRBJ2-7, with D possibly matching TRBD2 (7 bases). V was pared by 3 bases and J by 2 bases, with 11 bases between. The CDR3 extends over 13 amino acids. Looked up from germline, CDR1 is DFQATT and CDR2 is SNEGSKA (reference sequence). The CDR3 sequence is CSASKGGTYEQYF. CDR3 DNA sequence: TGCAGTGCTAGTAAGGGGGGGACCTACGAGCAGTACTTC.

The chain joins TRBV7-9 to TRBJ2-2; D perhaps matches TRBD1 (5 bases). This CDR3 is 14 amino acids long. Looked up from germline, CDR1 is SEHNR and CDR2 is FQNEAQ (reference sequence). Trimming shortened V by 1 base and J by 3 bases, and 6 bases separated the two germline ends. The CDR3 sequence is CASSLVRDTGELFF. The CDR3 DNA sequence: TGTGCCAGCAGCTTAGTCAGGGACACCGGGGAGCTGTTTTTT.

This clone was counted only a few times. The V and J genes are TRBV18 and TRBJ1-4; D might be TRBD1 (6 bases). This CDR3 spans 14 amino acids. Trimming shortened V by 2 bases and J by 4 bases, and 8 bases separated the two germline ends. Germline values: CDR1 KGHSH, CDR2 LQKENI. The CDR3 nucleotides read TGTGCCAGCTCACCAGACAGGCTTAATGAAAAACTGTTTTTT. Translated: CASSPDRLNEKLFF.

The genes are TRBV18 and TRBJ1-5; TRBD1 matches at 7 bases. The CDR3 length is 16 residues. The germline V gene encodes CDR1 KGHSH and CDR2 LQKENI. V lost 1 base, J lost 5 bases, and 8 bases stayed unmatched. The CDR3 region has the DNA TGTGCCAGCTCACCACTCTTCAGCAGGGGGGATCAGCCCCAGCATTTT. This codes for CASSPLFSRGDQPQHF.

This chain links TRBV6-5 with TRBJ1-5; 8 nucleotides match TRBD1. This CDR3 comprises 15 residues. V dropped 4 bases and J dropped 6; count of bases not matched to a gene: 8. Germline values: CDR1 MNHEY, CDR2 SVGAGI. DNA of the CDR3: TGTGCCAGCAGTTGGGGCAGGGGGCAATCTCAGCCCCAGCATTTT. Translating it yields CASSWGRGQSQPQHF.

V and J are TRBV3-1 (or the pseudogene TRBV3-2) and TRBJ2-2; the match to TRBD1 covers 9 bases. Germline CDR1 is LGHDT and CDR2 is YNNKEL (reference sequence). V gave up 6 bases and J gave up 3 bases; unmatched junction bases: 8. The CDR3 has 16 residues. CDR3 sequence: CASRNRGRFDTGELFF. For the CDR3, the DNA is TGTGCCAGCAGGAACAGGGGGCGGTTCGACACCGGGGAGCTGTTTTTT.

This clone came up a few times. The chain carries TRBV6-2 or TRBV6-3 and TRBJ2-1, with TRBD2 matching over 14 bases. V gave up 0 bases and J gave up 9 bases; unmatched junction bases: 1. This CDR3 contains 15 residues. Germline CDR1 reads MNHEY; CDR2 reads SVGEGT. The DNA for the CDR3 is TGTGCCAGCAGTTACTCGACTAGCGGGGGGGCTGAGCAGTTCTTC. Its translation: CASSYSTSGGAEQFF.